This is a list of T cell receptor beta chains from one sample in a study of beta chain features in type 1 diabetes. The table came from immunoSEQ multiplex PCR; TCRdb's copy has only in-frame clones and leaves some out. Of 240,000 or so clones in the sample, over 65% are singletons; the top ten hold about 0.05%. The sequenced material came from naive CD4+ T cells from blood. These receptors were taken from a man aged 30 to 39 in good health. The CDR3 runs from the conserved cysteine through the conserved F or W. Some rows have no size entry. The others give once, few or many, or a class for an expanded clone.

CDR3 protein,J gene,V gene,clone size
CAWSEGQQETQYF,TRBJ2-5,TRBV30,few
CATSRDLGLAINNEQFF,TRBJ2-1,TRBV15,NA
CASSSDRGTGNQPQHF,TRBJ1-5,TRBV28,NA
CASSFTDTQYF,TRBJ2-3,TRBV7-9,many
CASSWDLGGQPQHF,TRBJ1-5,TRBV18,NA
CSAKEGGGENQPQHF,TRBJ1-5,TRBV29-1,NA
CAISGTGQETQYF,TRBJ2-5,TRBV10-3,few
CASSLLAGDFTDTQYF,TRBJ2-3,TRBV7-2,NA
CSVGPGLAENIQYF,TRBJ2-4,TRBV29-1,few
CASSLAGAYYGYTF,TRBJ1-2,TRBV7-2,NA
CASSQDLGPYEQYF,TRBJ2-7,TRBV4-2,NA
CSVDNRDGFGAFF,TRBJ1-1,TRBV29-1,NA